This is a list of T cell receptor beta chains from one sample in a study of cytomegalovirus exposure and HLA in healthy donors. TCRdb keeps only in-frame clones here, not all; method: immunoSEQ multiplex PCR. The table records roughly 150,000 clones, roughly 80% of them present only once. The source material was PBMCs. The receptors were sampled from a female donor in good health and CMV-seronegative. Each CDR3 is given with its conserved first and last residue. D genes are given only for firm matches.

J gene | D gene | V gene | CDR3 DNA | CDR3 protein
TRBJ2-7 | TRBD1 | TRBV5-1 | TGCGCCAGCAGCCAGACAGGGGCCAATACCTACGAGCAGTACTTC | CASSQTGANTYEQYF
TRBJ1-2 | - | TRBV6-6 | TGTGCCAGCAGCCTCGGTAGTAACTATGGCTACACCTTC | CASSLGSNYGYTF
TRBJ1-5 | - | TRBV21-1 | TGTGCCAGCAGCAGAATAGTGAGGGATCAGCCCCAGCATTTT | CASSRIVRDQPQHF
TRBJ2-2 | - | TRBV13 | TGTGCCAGCAGCTTCGGAGGTGGGGGAGGGAACACCGGGGAGCTGTTTTTT | CASSFGGGGGNTGELFF
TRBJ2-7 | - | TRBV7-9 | TGTGCCAGCAGCCCCCACCGAGACGAGCAGTACTTC | CASSPHRDEQYF
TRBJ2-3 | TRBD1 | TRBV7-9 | TGTGCCAGCACGACCCGCAGACAGGGGGGCACAGATACGCAGTATTTT | CASTTRRQGGTDTQYF
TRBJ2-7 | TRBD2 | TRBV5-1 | TGCGCCAGCAGCTCCCTGTCTCTAGCGGGAATGGGCGAGCAGTACTTC | CASSSLSLAGMGEQYF
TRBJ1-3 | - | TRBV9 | TGTGCCAGCAGCGTAGGTGGGACACCGAACTCTGGAAACACCATATATTTT | CASSVGGTPNSGNTIYF
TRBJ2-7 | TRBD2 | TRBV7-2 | TGTGCCAGCAGCTTTGGGACTAGCGGAACCTACGAGCAGTACTTC | CASSFGTSGTYEQYF
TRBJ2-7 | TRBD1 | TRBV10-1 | TGCGCCAGCAGCGGGACAGGGGGCGAGCAGTACTTC | CASSGTGGEQYF
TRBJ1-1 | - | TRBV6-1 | TGTGCCAGCATTGATCGGGGAGGAGAGAACACTGAAGCTTTCTTT | CASIDRGGENTEAFF
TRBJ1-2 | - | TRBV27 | TGTGCCAGCAGTCCCGCGGGGAGGCGGCTCTACTATGGCTACACCTTC | CASSPAGRRLYYGYTF
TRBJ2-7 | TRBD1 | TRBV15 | TGTGCCACCAGCGGGACAGGGCCCTACGAGCAGTACTTC | CATSGTGPYEQYF
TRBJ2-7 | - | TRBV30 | TGTGCCTGGAGTGTAAGGGTCTCTTCCGGGAGCTCCTACGAGCAGTACTTC | CAWSVRVSSGSSYEQYF
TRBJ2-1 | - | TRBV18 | TGTGCCAGCTCACCACCGGAGGGGGCGCGCAATGAGCAGTTCTTC | CASSPPEGARNEQFF
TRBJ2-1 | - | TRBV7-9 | TGTGCCAGCAGCTTAGCGGGGGGGCCCATCAATGAGCAGTTCTTC | CASSLAGGPINEQFF